This T cell receptor beta chain was recorded in a study of CD8+CD57+ T cells in acquired aplastic anemia (dated by TCRdb to 2016 to 2018). Broadly, across the study: DNA extracted from sorted CD4+ and CD8+ cells had a mean of around 3 ug, with a range of roughly 0.17 to 30 ug. Healthy donor samples averaged about 9.8 million reads for CD4+ and approximately 11 million for CD8+ cells. What the authors observed across the whole study: Twenty-nine CD8+ CDR3 sequences were shared between patients and controls but appeared highly expressed in patients and within their immunodominant clones. CD8+ Simpson's diversity did not differ significantly between patients and healthy controls (P=0.060).

A remark on this clonotype: The clone's antigen remains unknown. Base qualities are missing; no much larger clone stands one base away.

CDR1 DFQATT and CDR2 SNEGSKA were looked up in the germline V gene (reference sequence). Reading from cysteine to phenylalanine, the CDR3 counts 15 amino acids. The kept DNA is CDR3 alone, 45 bases in frame from the first base. The V and J ends are trimmed by 0 bases and 6 bases, leaving 14 bases between them. TCR repertoires of sorted CD4+ and CD8+ blood T cells from severe aplastic anemia patients and healthy subjects were deep-sequenced in the study. Ficoll-Paque density gradient centrifugation was used to isolate peripheral blood mononuclear cells. Before DNA extraction, CD4+ and CD8+ T cells were sorted by FACS or by magnetic beads. Profiling of TCR beta VDJ combinations and CDR3 sequences used genomic DNA as the template. An Illumina HiSeq 2000 was used for TCR repertoire sequencing. Regarding the original processing steps: TRBV/TRBJ rearrangement plots, CDR3 size and DJ length profiles, and Simpson's diversity index were used to evaluate the repertoires. Whichever DNA sequence was most abundant in the deep sequencing data was defined as the immunodominant clone. CDR3 amino acid sequences were checked for sharing across subjects and were also compared against the VDJdb database and published repertoires. TCRdb reworked the public reads: Q25 trimming with fastp, MiXCR clone assembly, productive beta chains retained. Records with the same CDR3 protein are collapsed into one entry carrying the most frequent genes and DNA. TCRdb's processing, not the study's, gives the V and J calls here. Here the sample has around 33,000 distinct CDR3 sequences; more than 75% occur a single time. The ten top clones hold 20% to 25% of the sample.

The receptor chain draws on TRBV20-1 and TRBJ1-4, with the D segment identity uncertain. Sequenced sample: sorted CD4+, CD8+, or CD8+CD57+ T cells (not recorded which) from PBMCs. This receptor was identified in a human donor in good health, serving as a control. The CDR3 reads as follows: CSARDRDKGDEKLFF. The DNA is as follows: TGCAGTGCTAGAGACAGAGACAAGGGAGATGAAAAACTGTTTTTT.